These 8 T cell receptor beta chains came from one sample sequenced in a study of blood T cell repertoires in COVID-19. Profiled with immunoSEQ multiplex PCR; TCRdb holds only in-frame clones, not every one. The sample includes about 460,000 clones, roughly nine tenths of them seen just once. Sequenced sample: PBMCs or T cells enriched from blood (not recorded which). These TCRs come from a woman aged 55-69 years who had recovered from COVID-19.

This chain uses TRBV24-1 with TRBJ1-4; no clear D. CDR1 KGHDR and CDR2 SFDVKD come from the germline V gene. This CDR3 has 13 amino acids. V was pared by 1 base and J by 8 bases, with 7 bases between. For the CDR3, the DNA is TGTGCCACCAGTGATTTCTTCGGGGAAAAACTGTTTTTT. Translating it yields CATSDFFGEKLFF.

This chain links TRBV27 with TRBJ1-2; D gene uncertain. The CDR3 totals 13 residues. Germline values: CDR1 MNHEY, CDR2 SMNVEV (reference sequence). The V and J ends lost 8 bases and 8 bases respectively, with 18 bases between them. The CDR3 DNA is TGTGCCAGCTCTCTGTCAAATGCGGGAGGCTACACCTTC. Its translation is CASSLSNAGGYTF.

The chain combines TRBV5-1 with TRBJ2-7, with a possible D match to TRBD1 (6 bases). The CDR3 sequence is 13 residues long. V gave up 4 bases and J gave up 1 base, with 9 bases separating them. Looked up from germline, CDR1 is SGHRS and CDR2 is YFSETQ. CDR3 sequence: CASSPDRSYEQYF. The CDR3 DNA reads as TGCGCCAGCAGCCCCGACAGGTCCTACGAGCAGTACTTC.

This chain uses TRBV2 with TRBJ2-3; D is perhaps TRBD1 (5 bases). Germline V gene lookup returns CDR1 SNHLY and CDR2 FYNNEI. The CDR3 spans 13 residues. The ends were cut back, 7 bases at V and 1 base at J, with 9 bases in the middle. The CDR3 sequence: CASTIRGTDTQYF. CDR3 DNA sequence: TGTGCCAGCACCATCAGGGGCACAGATACGCAGTATTTT.

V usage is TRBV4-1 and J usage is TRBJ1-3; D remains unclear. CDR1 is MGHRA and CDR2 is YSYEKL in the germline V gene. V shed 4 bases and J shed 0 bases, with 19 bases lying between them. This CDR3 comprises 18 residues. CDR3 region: CASSRTIPPTTSGNTIYF. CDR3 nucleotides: TGCGCCAGCAGCCGAACGATCCCACCGACAACCTCTGGAAACACCATATATTTT.

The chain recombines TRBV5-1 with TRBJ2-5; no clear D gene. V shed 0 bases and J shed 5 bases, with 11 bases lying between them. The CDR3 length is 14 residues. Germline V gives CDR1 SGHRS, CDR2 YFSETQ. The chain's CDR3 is CASSLAPFLETQYF. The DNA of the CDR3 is TGCGCCAGCAGCTTGGCCCCGTTTTTGGAGACCCAGTACTTC.

The CDR3 DNA reads TGTGCCAGCAGCGTAGCTAGCGGGGGTACCTACGAGCAGTACTTC. This gives the protein CASSVASGGTYEQYF. The chain uses TRBV9 and TRBJ2-7, with 10 bases lining up with TRBD2. The CDR3 is 15 amino acids. V gave up 0 bases and J gave up 2 bases; unmatched junction bases: 2. Germline values: CDR1 SGDLS, CDR2 YYNGEE.

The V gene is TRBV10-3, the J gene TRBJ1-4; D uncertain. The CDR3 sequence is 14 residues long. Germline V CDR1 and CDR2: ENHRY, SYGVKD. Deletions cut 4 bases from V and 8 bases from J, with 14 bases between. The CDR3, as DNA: TGTGCCATCAGTGGCTCCGCCCCGGGGGAAAAACTGTTTTTT. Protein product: CAISGSAPGEKLFF.